This record looks at one TCR beta chain sequence and its context. As yet, its antigen is unknown. Other DNA variants within this sample encode the same CDR3. Staining for CD45RO/CCR7/CD25/CD127/CD95/CD27 allowed sorting of CD4+ naive, central memory, regulatory and stem cell-like memory cells. The CDR3 sequence is 14 residues long. Germline V gene lookup returns CDR1 SGHTA and CDR2 FQGTGA. V was cut by 5 bases and J by 0 bases, with 9 bases left in between. Sequenced material consisted of expressed TCRB transcripts (all of the isolated RNA was reverse transcribed). Generated by immunoSEQ multiplex PCR, the TCRdb table keeps only in-frame clones and is missing some. The sample yields about 270,000 clones, around 15% seen once. These data are taken from a study of beta chain features in type 1 diabetes. Study-wide results and limits: When cDNA is sequenced, cells with high TCR expression could be over-represented. TCRB CDR3s from Type 1 diabetes patients were moderately but significantly shorter in all four CD4+ subsets.

V gene TRBV7-3 combines with J gene TRBJ2-3; possibly TRBD2 for D (6 bases). The specimen sequenced was naive CD4+ T cells from blood. The sequence was obtained from a man aged 30 to 39 with type 1 diabetes. Written as DNA, the CDR3 is TGTGCCAGCAGCCCCGGGACTAGCACAGATACGCAGTATTTT. It codes for CASSPGTSTDTQYF.